These 30 T cell receptor beta chains share one sample of origin, sequenced in a study of CD8 T cells in ankylosing spondylitis. Study results and caveats: A TCR beta motif of under 10 highly homologous variants appeared characteristic of ankylosing spondylitis blood.

TCRdb independently ran MiXCR on the 5' RACE reads; one entry per CDR3 protein. The sample includes 400,000 to 450,000 distinct CDR3 sequences, roughly 18% seen only once; the top ten take approximately 1%. These receptors' targets are unknown. The sequencing input was blood, either unsorted or a sorted T cell fraction (not recorded which). The origin of the receptors is a male donor with ankylosing spondylitis.

This clonotype appeared a few times. J is TRBJ1-2 and V is TRBV28; no clear D. Trimming took off 10 bases at V and 4 bases at J, with 19 bases between the two ends. Germline-derived CDR1 and CDR2 are MDHEN and SYDVKM. The CDR3 is 14 amino acids. Here the CDR3 reads CATFTGTIGYGYTF. CDR3 in DNA: TGTGCCACCTTCACGGGAACCATCGGCTATGGCTACACCTTC.

The chain has TRBV15 and TRBJ1-5; 7 positions agree with TRBD1. The junction had 4 bases not matched to a gene; V was cut back by 1 base and J by 4 bases. The CDR3 loop spans 15 amino acids. The germline V gene encodes CDR1 LNHNV and CDR2 YYDKDF (reference sequence). Here the CDR3 reads CATSRVNRGNQPQHF. The DNA of the CDR3 is TGTGCCACCAGCAGAGTCAACAGGGGTAATCAGCCCCAGCATTTT.

CDR3 nucleotides: TGTGCCAGCAGCCAACATACACAAGAGACCCAGTACTTC. Translating gives CASSQHTQETQYF. The chain uses TRBV3-1 and TRBJ2-5; D is undetermined. Trimming removed 2 bases at V and 2 bases at J, with 6 bases between. Per germline, CDR1 LGHDT and CDR2 YNNKEL (reference sequence). The CDR3 has 13 residues.

This clonotype was counted a few times. The V and J genes are TRBV20-1 and TRBJ2-7, with D maybe TRBD1 (6 bases). Germline lookup yields CDR1 DFQATT and CDR2 SNEGSKA (reference sequence). V was pared by 5 bases and J by 7 bases, with 15 bases between. There are 12 residues in the CDR3. In nucleotides, the CDR3 is TGCAGTGCTGAGGGGGATGTTCGGGAGCAGTACTTC. This codes for CSAEGDVREQYF.

This chain uses TRBV11-2 with TRBJ1-6; TRBD1 is a possible D gene (5 bases). V was cut by 7 bases and J by 7 bases, with 14 bases left in between. This CDR3 is 14 amino acids long. Germline V gene data show CDR1 as SGHAT and CDR2 as FQNNGV. The chain's CDR3 is CASTRQPLNSPLHF. For the CDR3, the DNA is TGTGCCAGCACCCGACAGCCTTTAAATTCACCCCTCCACTTT. Filled out from reference TRBV11-2 and TRBJ1-6, the complete variable domain reads EAGVAQSPRYKIIEKRQSVAFWCNPISGHATLYWYQQILGQGPKLLIQFQNNGVVDDSQLPKDRFSAERLKGVDSTLKIQPAKLEDSAVYLCASTRQPLNSPLHFGNGTRLTVT.

The chain links TRBV20-1 to TRBJ1-3; a possible D gene is TRBD1 (5 bases). From germline, CDR1 is DFQATT and CDR2 SNEGSKA (reference sequence). The CDR3 is 15 residues long. With 0 bases removed from V and 9 bases from J, the gap between germline ends came to 18 bases. The CDR3 spells CSARDLGTSAATIYF. The CDR3 coding sequence is TGCAGTGCTAGAGATCTTGGGACCTCAGCGGCCACCATATATTTT.

This clonotype was found many times. The chain links TRBV5-1 to TRBJ2-1; possibly TRBD2 for D (6 bases). CDR3 length equals 14 residues. Trimming took off 6 bases at V and 2 bases at J, with 12 bases between the two ends. Looked up from germline, CDR1 is SGHRS and CDR2 is YFSETQ. The CDR3 sequence is CASNIAETYNEQFF. In DNA, the CDR3 is TGCGCCAGCAATATAGCGGAAACCTACAATGAGCAGTTCTTC.

This clonotype was seen a few times. Here the CDR3 DNA reads TGTGCCAGCAGTGAATCTTGGGACGGCCATGAGCAGTTCTTC. Its translation is CASSESWDGHEQFF. The chain couples TRBV25-1 to TRBJ2-1; tentatively, D is TRBD1 or TRBD2 (5 bases each). The germline V and J ends were trimmed by 1 base and 8 bases, with 12 bases remaining between them. The CDR3 is made up of 14 amino acids. Germline values: CDR1 MGHDK, CDR2 SYGVNS.

This clonotype was counted at least ten times. The chain has TRBV10-3 and TRBJ2-2; 7 bases are a match to TRBD2. The length of the CDR3 is 16 residues. The trim removed 1 base at V and 0 bases at J, leaving 2 bases unmatched. Per the germline V gene, CDR1 is ENHRY and CDR2 is SYGVKD. The CDR3 region is CAISEWGGTNTGELFF. CDR3 bases: TGTGCCATCAGTGAGTGGGGGGGAACGAACACCGGGGAGCTGTTTTTT.

This clonotype was observed many times. The chain couples TRBV5-1 to TRBJ2-1; 9 positions match TRBD2. The V gene's germline CDR1 is SGHRS and CDR2 YFSETQ. This CDR3 has 19 residues. V shed 5 bases and J 8 bases; nucleotides not matched to a gene: 23. CDR3 DNA: TGCGCCAGCAGGGGAGGTCGAGCGGGGGGCCTTATCCTCAGGGATGAGCAGTTCTTC. As protein: CASRGGRAGGLILRDEQFF. The entire variable domain, with the rest obtained from reference TRBV5-1 and TRBJ2-1, is as follows: KAGVTQTPRYLIKTRGQQVTLSCSPISGHRSVSWYQQTPGQGLQFLFEYFSETQRNKGNFPGRFSGRQFSNSRSEMNVSTLELGDSALYLCASRGGRAGGLILRDEQFFGPGTRLTVL.

The chain's CDR3 is CASSEDRGPYNEQFF. CDR3 DNA sequence: TGTGCCAGCAGTGAGGACAGGGGGCCCTACAATGAGCAGTTCTTC. The rearrangement links TRBV6-4 to TRBJ2-1; 11 bases map to TRBD1. The J segment lost 2 bases and the V segment lost 3 bases, leaving 0 bases of the junction unmatched. CDR1 MRHNA and CDR2 SNTAGT come from the germline V gene. This CDR3 spans 15 amino acids.

This clonotype was seen many times. The chain links TRBV5-1 to TRBJ1-1; 7 nucleotides match TRBD1. The CDR3 has 14 amino acids. The germline gives CDR1 SGHRS, CDR2 YFSETQ. V shed 4 bases and J 1 base; nucleotides not matched to a gene: 4. CDR3 nucleotide sequence: TGCGCCAGCAGCGGGGGACAGACGAACACTGAAGCTTTCTTT. Its protein is CASSGGQTNTEAFF.

The sample holds a few counts of this clonotype. The chain joins TRBV4-3 to TRBJ2-7, with D perhaps TRBD1 (7 bases). There are 15 residues in the CDR3. The germline CDR1 and CDR2 sequences are LGHNA and YSLEER. The V end was cut by 0 bases, the J end by 4 bases, with 13 bases between. The CDR3 here is CASSQDWAGGYEQYF. DNA for the CDR3: TGCGCCAGCAGCCAAGATTGGGCAGGGGGGTACGAGCAGTACTTC.

This clonotype was detected a few times. The rearrangement uses TRBV6-5 and TRBJ1-1; no reliable D call. In germline, CDR1 is MNHEY, CDR2 SVGAGI. Trimming stripped 0 bases from V and 0 bases from J, with 11 bases between. The CDR3 covers 16 residues. The CDR3 DNA reads as TGTGCCAGCAGTTACTCGAGGTTCCTCATGAACACTGAAGCTTTCTTT. Its protein is CASSYSRFLMNTEAFF.

This clonotype was recorded many times. This chain links TRBV5-1 with TRBJ2-5; perhaps D is TRBD1 or TRBD2 (7 bases each). V was clipped by 4 bases and J by 2 bases, with 18 bases between them. The V gene's germline CDR1 is SGHRS and CDR2 YFSETQ. The CDR3 has 16 residues. CDR3 coding DNA: TGCGCCAGCAGCCCGACGTCAGCGGGACAGCAAGAGACCCAGTACTTC. It yields the protein CASSPTSAGQQETQYF.

V is TRBV5-6 and J is TRBJ2-7; D ambiguous. Germline V gene data show CDR1 as SGHDT and CDR2 as YYEEEE. The CDR3 covers 13 residues. With 3 bases removed from V and 5 bases from J, the gap between germline ends came to 12 bases. CDR3 protein: CASSYVGTDEQYF. CDR3 bases: TGTGCCAGCAGCTACGTTGGAACGGACGAGCAGTACTTC.

This chain uses TRBV7-2 with TRBJ1-6; maybe TRBD1 (5 bases). This CDR3 is built from 13 residues. V dropped 5 bases and J dropped 10 bases, with 12 bases sitting between them. The germline V gene has CDR1 SGHTA and CDR2 FQGNSA. CDR3 in amino acids: CASSPSRGSPLHF. CDR3 in DNA: TGTGCCAGCAGCCCCTCCCGGGGCTCACCCCTCCACTTT.

The V gene is TRBV2, the J gene TRBJ2-1; possible D gene TRBD1, 5 bases. The CDR3 has 13 amino acids. The V gene's germline CDR1 is SNHLY and CDR2 FYNNEI. The V end was cut by 8 bases, the J end by 1 base, with 9 bases between. CDR3 in DNA: TGTGCCAGCTCACAGGAGTCCTACAATGAGCAGTTCTTC. Its translation: CASSQESYNEQFF.

This clonotype was detected only a few times. V is TRBV4-1 and J is TRBJ2-7, with 9 bases aligning to TRBD2. The junction had 9 bases not matched to a gene; V was cut back by 0 bases and J by 6 bases. Germline V lookup: CDR1 MGHRA, CDR2 YSYEKL. This CDR3 has 16 amino acids. Here the CDR3 DNA reads TGCGCCAGCAGCCAAGAGGGTAGCGGGAGTAGAAGCGAGCAGTACTTC. Its protein is CASSQEGSGSRSEQYF.

At least ten counts were recorded for this clonotype. This chain connects TRBV5-1 to TRBJ1-1, with TRBD1 identical over 9 bases. V dropped 3 bases and J dropped 4; count of bases not matched to a gene: 7. CDR3 size: 15 residues. Germline V gene lookup returns CDR1 SGHRS and CDR2 YFSETQ. CDR3 DNA sequence: TGCGCCAGCAGCTCCCGGACAGGGGCGGCCACTGAAGCTTTCTTT. Protein sequence: CASSSRTGAATEAFF.

This clonotype was seen a few times. The CDR3 spells CSVATGLETQYF. Here the CDR3 DNA reads TGCAGCGTGGCCACAGGGTTGGAGACCCAGTACTTC. The chain joins TRBV29-1 to TRBJ2-5; TRBD1 might be the D (6 bases). Trimming left V 6 bases short and J 5 bases short, with 13 bases between. Germline CDR1 is SQVTM and CDR2 is ANQGSEA. CDR3 length equals 12 residues.

The chain couples TRBV5-1 to TRBJ2-3; 12 nucleotides match TRBD2. Germline lookup yields CDR1 SGHRS and CDR2 YFSETQ. Losses at the gene ends were 3 bases for V and 10 bases for J; bases not matched to a gene: 9. The CDR3 runs to 15 residues. CDR3 nucleotide sequence: TGCGCCAGCAGCTCTCTAGCGGGGGGGCCAGAATCGCAGTATTTT. Amino acid sequence: CASSSLAGGPESQYF.

The V and J genes are TRBV3-1 and TRBJ2-1, with 8 bases aligning to TRBD2. Germline values: CDR1 LGHDT, CDR2 YNNKEL (reference sequence). CDR3 length: 16 residues. V gave up 1 base and J gave up 1 base; unmatched junction bases: 3. CDR3 sequence: CASSQGSGGSYNEQFF. CDR3 in DNA: TGTGCCAGCAGCCAAGGGTCGGGGGGGTCCTACAATGAGCAGTTCTTC.

The chain joins TRBV7-9 to TRBJ2-3; D is unresolved. The CDR3 extends over 13 amino acids. V was pared by 3 bases and J by 0 bases, with 4 bases between. Per germline, CDR1 SEHNR and CDR2 FQNEAQ (reference sequence). The CDR3 DNA reads as TGTGCCAGCAGCTTCGACAGCACAGATACGCAGTATTTT. It codes for CASSFDSTDTQYF.

CDR3 loop: CASTQDTQETQYF. CDR3 coding DNA: TGCGCCAGCACCCAGGACACTCAAGAGACCCAGTACTTC. The chain has TRBV5-1 and TRBJ2-5, with D maybe TRBD1 (5 bases). CDR1 is SGHRS, CDR2 YFSETQ, per germline. V was pared by 6 bases and J by 2 bases, with 11 bases between. The CDR3 contains 13 residues.

This clonotype was seen a handful of times. This chain joins TRBV20-1 and TRBJ1-4; D is perhaps TRBD1 (6 bases). Germline lookup yields CDR1 DFQATT and CDR2 SNEGSKA (reference sequence). Between the trimmed V and J ends, which lost 6 bases and 5 bases, there was a span of 13 bases. This CDR3 contains 13 residues. The CDR3 DNA reads as TGCAGTGCATTGAGGACAGAGAATGAAAAACTGTTTTTT. Its translation is CSALRTENEKLFF.

V gene TRBV29-1 combines with J gene TRBJ1-1; D gene uncertain. V lost 3 bases to trimming and J lost 4 bases, with 12 bases between them. The CDR3 extends over 13 amino acids. CDR1 and CDR2 from the germline V gene are SQVTM and ANQGSEA. The CDR3 nucleotides read TGCAGCGTTGAGCGTCCGCCGGGCACTGAAGCTTTCTTT. Amino acid sequence: CSVERPPGTEAFF.

This clonotype was counted ten times or more. The chain employs TRBV7-8 and TRBJ2-3; D unresolved. V lost 5 bases to trimming and J lost 0 bases, with 9 bases between them. Germline loops: CDR1 SGHVS, CDR2 FQNEAQ. The CDR3 runs to 14 residues. The CDR3: CASSPSSSTDTQYF. The CDR3 DNA reads as TGTGCCAGCAGCCCCTCGAGTAGCACAGATACGCAGTATTTT.

This clonotype was recorded a few times. The chain combines TRBV20-1 with TRBJ2-7; D gene ambiguous. There are 11 residues in the CDR3. The germline gives CDR1 DFQATT, CDR2 SNEGSKA (reference sequence). Trimming stripped 0 bases from V and 7 bases from J, with 7 bases between. The DNA of the CDR3 is TGCAGTGCTAGAGATCGAGCGGAGCAGTACTTC. This gives the protein CSARDRAEQYF.

A few counts support this clonotype. The chain uses TRBV7-2 and TRBJ2-5; D gene ambiguous. The CDR3 covers 14 residues. Trimming removed 1 base at V and 5 bases at J, with 11 bases between. CDR1 and CDR2 from the germline V gene are SGHTA and FQGNSA. The CDR3: CASSLEALGETQYF. The CDR3 DNA follows: TGTGCCAGCAGCTTAGAAGCGTTGGGGGAGACCCAGTACTTC.